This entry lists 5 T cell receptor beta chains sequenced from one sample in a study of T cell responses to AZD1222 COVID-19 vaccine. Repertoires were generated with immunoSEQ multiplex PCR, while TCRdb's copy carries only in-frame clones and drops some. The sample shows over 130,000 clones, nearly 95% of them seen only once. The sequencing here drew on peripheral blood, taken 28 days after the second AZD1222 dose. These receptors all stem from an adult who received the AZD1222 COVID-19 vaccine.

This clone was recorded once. The chain's CDR3 is CASRSGPGSNQPQHF. The CDR3 nucleotides are TGCGCCAGCAGGTCAGGGCCGGGGAGCAATCAGCCCCAGCATTTT. The rearrangement joins TRBV5-1 to TRBJ1-5, with D possibly being TRBD1 (5 bases). This CDR3 is built from 15 residues. V was trimmed by 5 bases and J by 1 base, leaving 13 bases between them. Germline-derived CDR1 and CDR2 are SGHRS and YFSETQ. The full variable domain, in which reference TRBV5-1 and TRBJ1-5 provide the parts outside the CDR3, is KAGVTQTPRYLIKTRGQQVTLSCSPISGHRSVSWYQQTPGQGLQFLFEYFSETQRNKGNFPGRFSGRQFSNSRSEMNVSTLELGDSALYLCASRSGPGSNQPQHFGDGTRLSIL.

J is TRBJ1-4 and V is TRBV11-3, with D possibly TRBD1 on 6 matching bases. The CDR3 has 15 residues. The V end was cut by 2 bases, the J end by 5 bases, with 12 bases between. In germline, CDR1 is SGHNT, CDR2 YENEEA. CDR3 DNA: TGTGCCAGCAGCTTAACGGGGGCGACCAATGAAAAACTGTTTTTT. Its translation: CASSLTGATNEKLFF.

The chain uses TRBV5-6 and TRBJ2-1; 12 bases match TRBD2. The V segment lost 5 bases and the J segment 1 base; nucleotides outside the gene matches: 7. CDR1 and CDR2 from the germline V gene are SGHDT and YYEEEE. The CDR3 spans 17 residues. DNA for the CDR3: TGTGCCAGCAGACCAGGACTAGCGGGGAATTCCTACAATGAGCAGTTCTTC. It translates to CASRPGLAGNSYNEQFF. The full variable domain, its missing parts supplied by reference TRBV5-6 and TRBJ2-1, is DAGVTQSPTHLIKTRGQQVTLRCSPKSGHDTVSWYQQALGQGPQFIFQYYEEEERQRGNFPDRFSGHQFPNYSSELNVNALLLGDSALYLCASRPGLAGNSYNEQFFGPGTRLTVL.

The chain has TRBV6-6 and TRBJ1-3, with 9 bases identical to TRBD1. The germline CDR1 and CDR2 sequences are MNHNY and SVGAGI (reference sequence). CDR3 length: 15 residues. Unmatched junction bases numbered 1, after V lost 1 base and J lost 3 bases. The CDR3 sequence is CASSYLDRGGNTIYF. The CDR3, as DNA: TGTGCCAGCAGTTACTTGGACAGGGGTGGAAACACCATATATTTT.

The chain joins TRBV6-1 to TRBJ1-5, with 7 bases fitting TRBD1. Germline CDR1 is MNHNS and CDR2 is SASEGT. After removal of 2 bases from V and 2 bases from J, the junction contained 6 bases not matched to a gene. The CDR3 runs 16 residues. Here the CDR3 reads CASSEYPQGGNQPQHF. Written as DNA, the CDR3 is TGTGCCAGCAGTGAATACCCGCAGGGGGGCAATCAGCCCCAGCATTTT.